The source of this T cell receptor (beta chain) is a study of cytomegalovirus exposure and HLA in healthy donors. Trimming took off 0 bases at V and 1 base at J, with 15 bases between the two ends. The CDR3 extends over 17 amino acids. Looked up from germline, CDR1 is LGHNA and CDR2 is YSLEER. The PCR contained 60 Vbeta and 13 Jbeta primers. Data came from immunoSEQ multiplex PCR; TCRdb stores just in-frame clones and leaves some out. Of approximately 120,000 clones in the sample, 77% were seen once. The study's findings and limits: The study reported that TCR beta sequences accurately predicted HLA-A and HLA-B alleles in most subjects. Cytomegalovirus-associated status was assigned to about 170 TCR beta chains. Three CMV-associated chains proved CMV antigen-specific in vitro.

Remarks on this clone: Its specificity is not known.

Input material: PBMCs. This rearrangement joins TRBV4-3 to TRBJ1-1; tentatively, D is TRBD1 (5 bases). This TCR was sampled from a middle-aged man in good health and CMV-seropositive. The CDR3 nucleotides read TGCGCCAGCAGCCAAGATTTCGCAGGGTACGCGAACACTGAAGCTTTCTTT. Its translation: CASSQDFAGYANTEAFF.